The rows below give T cell receptor beta chains drawn from one sample of a study of control samples from healthy donors and cancer patients. The repertoire was sequenced with immunoSEQ multiplex PCR; TCRdb's copy has only in-frame clones and lacks some. The repertoire has tens of thousands of clones, 86% of them found once; the top ten carry less than 2%. The sequenced sample consisted of PBMCs. The receptors come from a woman between 40 and 50 years old with lung cancer. Each CDR3 is given with its conserved first and last residue. Expanded clones get a size class; other rows say once, few or many, or leave the size out.

CDR3aa,j_gene,abundance,v_gene
CASSRAFSTDTQYF,TRBJ2-3,NA,TRBV14
CASSLVRQGNTEAFF,TRBJ1-1,once,TRBV7-3
CASSFWDTEAFF,TRBJ1-1,NA,TRBV28
CASSPWVGPTEAFF,TRBJ1-1,NA,TRBV11-1
CASSPDTNYGYTF,TRBJ1-2,NA,TRBV11-1
CASSDGTVGSETQYF,TRBJ2-5,NA,TRBV2
CATSRDTGTGGHEQFF,TRBJ2-1,NA,TRBV15
CASGLAGSDEQFF,TRBJ2-1,NA,TRBV28
CASNQGGDTEAFF,TRBJ1-1,NA,TRBV6-6
CATSDFADQETQYF,TRBJ2-5,NA,TRBV24-1
CATSRDFGGSNQPQHF,TRBJ1-5,NA,TRBV15
CASSMSLETAAVYGYTF,TRBJ1-2,once,TRBV19
CASSLSGPARYGYTF,TRBJ1-2,once,TRBV5-6
CAINPGHRTSTDTQYF,TRBJ2-3,NA,TRBV10-3
CASSRGRTNEKLFF,TRBJ1-4,NA,TRBV5-1
CASSLSGSTEAFF,TRBJ1-1,NA,TRBV7-3
CASSKDRGQETQYF,TRBJ2-5,few,TRBV2
CASSQGENSPLHF,TRBJ1-6,NA,TRBV3-1/TRBV3-2
CASSLDYNNEQFF,TRBJ2-1,NA,TRBV7-8
CASSLSGGSGYGYTF,TRBJ1-2,NA,TRBV27
CASSERGRSGNTIYF,TRBJ1-3,NA,TRBV10-2
CASGPAGGPLGETQYF,TRBJ2-5,NA,TRBV7-7
CASSSSGAVNQPQHF,TRBJ1-5,NA,TRBV9
CASSFLEAAEAFF,TRBJ1-1,NA,TRBV11-2
CASSQGHGPNEKLFF,TRBJ1-4,NA,TRBV4-1
CASSELNEQYF,TRBJ2-7,NA,TRBV6-1
CASSEPGYFEQYF,TRBJ2-7,NA,TRBV25-1
CASSFPGGRETQYF,TRBJ2-5,NA,TRBV28
CAWSLTTLEAFF,TRBJ1-1,NA,TRBV30
CAWSPSTGGYTF,TRBJ1-2,NA,TRBV30
CASSPTTGINYGYTF,TRBJ1-2,NA,TRBV13
CASSPEGGDGETQYF,TRBJ2-5,NA,TRBV18
CASSEAQGGGGTDTQYF,TRBJ2-3,few,TRBV6-1
CASSLLRLETQYF,TRBJ2-5,NA,TRBV28
CASSVAGTGLLYEQYF,TRBJ2-7,once,TRBV9
CASSPEAGSYNEQFF,TRBJ2-1,NA,TRBV5-1
CASSPKRTGSPLHF,TRBJ1-6,NA,TRBV5-4
CASSLVGTLLQETQYF,TRBJ2-5,once,TRBV7-2
CASSGMGTASYEQYF,TRBJ2-7,NA,TRBV11-3
CASSLAEAPITEAFF,TRBJ1-1,NA,TRBV28
CASSIARAGANVLTF,TRBJ2-6,NA,TRBV13
CASSQDSGSWAFF,TRBJ1-1,NA,TRBV3-1/TRBV3-2
CASGTGRGTEAFF,TRBJ1-1,NA,TRBV2
CASSQAVSQPQHF,TRBJ1-5,NA,TRBV3-1/TRBV3-2
CASSTSGVASSYNEQFF,TRBJ2-1,NA,TRBV19
CASGPRGGGVSYNEQFF,TRBJ2-1,NA,TRBV27
CASSRSGPIVDTQYF,TRBJ2-3,NA,TRBV11-3
CASSYLRLNTGELFF,TRBJ2-2,medium-sized,TRBV6-5
CASSLVAGGLGDTQYF,TRBJ2-3,NA,TRBV5-1
CASSDLYNEQFF,TRBJ2-1,medium-sized,TRBV27
CASSLGGSNYNEQFF,TRBJ2-1,NA,TRBV7-3
CASTAGGADYGYTF,TRBJ1-2,NA,TRBV28
CASNTPGVGFRDIYF,TRBJ1-3,NA,TRBV10-1
CASSPGTGNSPLHF,TRBJ1-6,once,TRBV25-1
CASSEVGVTEAFF,TRBJ1-1,NA,TRBV6-1